The sequence of this TCR beta chain was determined in a study of OX40 agonist ivuxolimab in advanced cancers. Across the study: Patients' therapy was ivuxolimab, an antibody that acts as an agonist of OX40 (CD134). The study's findings and limits: Normalized T-cell clonal expansion was also low in some nonresponders.

Data came from immunoSEQ multiplex PCR; TCRdb stores just in-frame clones and leaves some out. The table includes tens of thousands of clones, 84% detected once. If patients had autoimmune disease history or systemic immunosuppression, they were excluded. The germline V gene encodes CDR1 MNHEY and CDR2 SVGAGI. Trimming removed 2 bases at V and 6 bases at J, with 16 bases between. The CDR3 length is 16 residues. In its sample, this clone was seen once. Antigen unknown. V usage is TRBV6-5 and J usage is TRBJ2-2; perhaps TRBD1 as D (6 bases). This specimen consisted of CD4+ or CD8+ T cells sorted from blood, obtained in a trial of the OX40 agonist ivuxolimab. This clonotype was sampled from an adult with an advanced solid tumor such as melanoma, head and neck, liver or kidney cancer. In nucleotides, the CDR3 is TGTGCCAGCAGTTACCGTGGGGGCGTGAGCGCCGGGGAGCTGTTTTTT. This codes for CASSYRGGVSAGELFF.